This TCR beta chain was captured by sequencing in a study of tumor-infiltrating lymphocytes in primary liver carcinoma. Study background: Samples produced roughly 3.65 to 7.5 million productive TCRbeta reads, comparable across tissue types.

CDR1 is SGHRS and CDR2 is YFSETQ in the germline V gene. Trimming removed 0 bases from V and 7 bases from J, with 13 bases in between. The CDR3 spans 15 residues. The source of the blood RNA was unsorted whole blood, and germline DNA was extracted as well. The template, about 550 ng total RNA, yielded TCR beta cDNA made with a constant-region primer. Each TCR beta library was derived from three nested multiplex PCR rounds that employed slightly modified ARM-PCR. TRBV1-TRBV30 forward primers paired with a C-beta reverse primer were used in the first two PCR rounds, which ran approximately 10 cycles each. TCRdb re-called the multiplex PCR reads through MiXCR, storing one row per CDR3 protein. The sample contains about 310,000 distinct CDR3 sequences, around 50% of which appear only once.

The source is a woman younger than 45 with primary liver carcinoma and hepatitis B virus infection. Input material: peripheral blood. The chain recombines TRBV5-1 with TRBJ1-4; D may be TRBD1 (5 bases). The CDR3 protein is CASSLGTGGIEKLFF. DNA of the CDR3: TGCGCCAGCAGCTTGGGCACCGGGGGTATTGAAAAACTGTTTTTT.